This T cell receptor (beta chain) was observed in a study of identical twins. This clonotype was detected only once. Compared with germline, one end of the junction differs, possibly owing to a read error. Germline V gene data show CDR1 as SQVTM and CDR2 as ANQGSEA. This CDR3 has 19 amino acids. One entry per CDR3 protein results from TCRdb running MiXCR on the 5' RACE reads. The sample yields approximately 550,000 distinct CDR3 sequences, about a fifth seen once. The same specimen was also included in a second study, on yellow fever vaccine responses in identical twins.

Material for sequencing was CD4+ T cells sorted from blood. This receptor was taken from a woman under 30 in good health. This rearrangement joins TRBV29-1 to TRBJ2-6, with 10 bases aligning to TRBD1. The DNA of the CDR3 is TGCAGCGATGAAGTGGAATTGGGACAGGGGTTCTCTGGGGCCAACGTCCTGACTTTC. Its protein product is CSDEVELGQGFSGANVLTF. Together with reference TRBV29-1 and TRBJ2-6, the CDR3 gives the full variable domain: SAVISQKPSRDICQRGTSLTIQCQVDSQVTMMFWYRQQPGQSLTLIATANQGSEATYESGFVIDKFPISRPNLTFSTLTVSNMSPEDSSIYLCSDEVELGQGFSGANVLTFGAGSRLTVL.